A selection of T cell receptor beta chains follows, all from one sample in a study of T cells after somatic rescue of genetic block. Libraries were prepared by immunoSEQ multiplex PCR; TCRdb keeps only in-frame clonotypes and omits some of them. The table includes under 15,000 clones, roughly 73% detected once. Sample: peripheral blood mononuclear cells (PBMCs). The receptors come from a boy younger than 18. Both conserved end residues are part of each CDR3. A D gene is named only where the DNA matches it firmly. Size is omitted from some rows. Given values are once, few, many or a class for expanded clones.

d_gene	abundance	v_gene	j_gene	CDR3aa	CDR3nt
NA	once	TRBV5-4	TRBJ2-7	CASSPEGTPYRYEQYF	TGTGCCAGCAGCCCGGAGGGGACTCCCTACCGATACGAGCAGTACTTC
TRBD1	few	TRBV7-9	TRBJ1-1	CASSRPGTGSSTEAFF	TGTGCCAGCAGCCGCCCCGGGACAGGGTCTTCGACTGAAGCTTTCTTT
NA	NA	TRBV18	TRBJ1-3	CASSHGRNGNTIYF	TGTGCCAGCTCACACGGACGGAATGGAAACACCATATATTTT
TRBD2	NA	TRBV7-9	TRBJ2-7	CASSSSRLALFFYEQYF	TGTGCCAGCAGCTCGTCCAGACTAGCCCTTTTCTTCTACGAGCAGTACTTC
TRBD1	once	TRBV27	TRBJ2-6	CASSSHRGRGANVLTF	TGTGCCAGCAGTAGTCACAGGGGGAGAGGGGCCAACGTCCTGACTTTC
NA	NA	TRBV21-1	TRBJ1-5	CASSPPAPWGNQPQHF	TGTGCCAGCAGCCCCCCGGCCCCTTGGGGCAATCAGCCCCAGCATTTT
TRBD1	NA	TRBV5-1	TRBJ1-1	CASSFGPGTGGRYTEAFF	TGCGCCAGCAGCTTTGGCCCCGGGACAGGGGGCAGGTACACTGAAGCTTTCTTT
NA	NA	TRBV7-9	TRBJ2-4	CASSLSHENIQYF	TGTGCCAGCAGCTTAAGCCATGAAAACATTCAGTACTTC
TRBD1	NA	TRBV30	TRBJ2-1	CAWNRGQSSYNEQFF	TGTGCCTGGAACAGGGGGCAGAGCTCCTACAATGAGCAGTTCTTC
NA	NA	TRBV11-1	TRBJ1-2	CASSLGVGGYTF	TGTGCCAGCAGCTTAGGCGTGGGAGGCTACACCTTC
NA	NA	TRBV29-1	TRBJ2-6	CSPQKGAGANVLTF	TGCAGCCCCCAGAAAGGTGCCGGGGCCAACGTCCTGACTTTC
NA	NA	TRBV4-2	TRBJ1-2	CASSFGRDLSRDYTF	TGTGCCAGCAGCTTTGGGCGGGACCTTAGTCGAGACTACACCTTC
TRBD2	NA	TRBV7-8	TRBJ2-5	CASSPGAGGHQETQYF	TGTGCCAGCAGCCCGGGTGCGGGGGGCCATCAAGAGACCCAGTACTTC
NA	NA	TRBV7-9	TRBJ2-3	CASREGIVNTQYF	TGTGCCAGCCGAGAGGGCATTGTGAATACGCAGTATTTT
NA	few	TRBV5-6	TRBJ1-3	CASSFGTPGNTIYF	TGTGCCAGCAGCTTCGGGACACCTGGAAACACCATATATTTT
TRBD2	few	TRBV7-3	TRBJ2-5	CASSLKLAGGRETQYF	TGTGCCAGCAGCTTAAAACTAGCGGGGGGTCGAGAGACCCAGTACTTC
TRBD2	NA	TRBV18	TRBJ2-1	CASSPGTSGRGEQFF	TGTGCCAGCTCGCCCGGGACTAGCGGGAGAGGTGAGCAGTTCTTC